This is a list of T cell receptor beta chains from one sample in a study of T cell responses to AZD1222 COVID-19 vaccine. The table came from immunoSEQ multiplex PCR; TCRdb's copy has only in-frame clones and leaves some out. In the table there are some 110,000 clones, around nine tenths of which are singletons. Specimen: peripheral blood, collected on day 0 of AZD1222 vaccination. The source of these receptors is an adult in good health. Both conserved end residues are part of each CDR3. Each record gives: clone size, D gene, V gene, J gene, CDR3 length, CDR3 DNA, CDR3 protein. The D gene is left open where the match is weak. Not all rows give a size; the values are once, few, many and, for expanded clones, a class.

once	TRBD1	TRBV28	TRBJ2-1	16	TGTGCCAGCAGTCCCTCCGGGACAGGGGGATGGAATGAGCAGTTCTTC	CASSPSGTGGWNEQFF
.	.	TRBV14	TRBJ1-1	16	TGTGCCAGCAGCCCTATACCTACAGGGATGAACACTGAAGCTTTCTTT	CASSPIPTGMNTEAFF
.	.	TRBV19	TRBJ1-2	13	TGTGCCAGTAGTATAGGAGGATTGAATGGCTACACCTTC	CASSIGGLNGYTF
.	.	TRBV5-6	TRBJ1-1	14	TGTGCCAGCAGCCCCAGTTGGGGGTCGGCTGAAGCTTTCTTT	CASSPSWGSAEAFF
.	TRBD2	TRBV7-3	TRBJ2-1	15	TGTGCCAGCAGCCTCGGACTAGCGGGCGTGAATGAGCAGTTCTTC	CASSLGLAGVNEQFF
.	.	TRBV6-2/TRBV6-3	TRBJ2-4	16	TGTGCCAGCAGCAAAACAAGGACAGGGAGGGAAAACATTCAGTACTTC	CASSKTRTGRENIQYF
.	.	TRBV23-1	TRBJ1-1	17	TGCGCCAGCAGTCACCCCGCCGGGACGCCGTCAGGCACTGAAGCTTTCTTT	CASSHPAGTPSGTEAFF
.	.	TRBV6-5	TRBJ2-1	13	TGTGCCAGCAGTTACGATCGGAGGGCTGAGCAGTTCTTC	CASSYDRRAEQFF
.	.	TRBV7-8	TRBJ1-1	16	TGTGCCAGCAGCTTAGTCTCCCAGGGCGGGAACACTGAAGCTTTCTTT	CASSLVSQGGNTEAFF
.	.	TRBV4-1	TRBJ1-2	16	TGCGCCAGCAGCCAAGGGGTTAACAGGGTAATTGGTGGCTACACCTTC	CASSQGVNRVIGGYTF
.	TRBD1	TRBV4-3	TRBJ1-2	17	TGCGCCAGCAGCCAAGCCCACCGGGACAGGGATGCCTATGGCTACACCTTC	CASSQAHRDRDAYGYTF
.	.	TRBV10-3	TRBJ2-5	12	TGTGCCATCTCCGGGGACCAAGAGACCCAGTACTTC	CAISGDQETQYF
.	.	TRBV4-3	TRBJ1-3	18	TGCGCCAGCAGCCAAGACCTCCCTAGGCCGGTTACTGGAAACACCATATATTTT	CASSQDLPRPVTGNTIYF
.	.	TRBV6-1	TRBJ1-4	16	TGTGCCAGCAGTGAAAACAGCAGACAAACTAATGAAAAACTGTTTTTT	CASSENSRQTNEKLFF
.	.	TRBV29-1	TRBJ1-1	14	TGCAGCGTTGAAGACTCGGGACTGCACACTGAAGCTTTCTTT	CSVEDSGLHTEAFF
.	.	TRBV12-3/TRBV12-4	TRBJ2-2	12	TGTGCCAGCAGTTTGGGCACCGGGGAGCTGTTTTTT	CASSLGTGELFF
.	TRBD1	TRBV27	TRBJ1-2	12	TGTGCCAGCAGTCCAAGGACAGGGAGCTACACCTTC	CASSPRTGSYTF
.	.	TRBV7-9	TRBJ1-4	15	TGTGCCAGCAGCTTAACCGGGGGCGAAAACGAAAAACTGTTTTTT	CASSLTGGENEKLFF
.	.	TRBV6-5	TRBJ1-4	13	TGTGCCAGCGGACTTGCAACTAATGAAAAACTGTTTTTT	CASGLATNEKLFF
.	.	TRBV19	TRBJ1-3	13	TGTGCCAGTAGTATACTGGTAGGAAACACCATATATTTT	CASSILVGNTIYF
few	.	TRBV30	TRBJ2-2	14	TGTGCCTGGAGTGTAGCGGATAACACCGGGGAGCTGTTTTTT	CAWSVADNTGELFF
.	.	TRBV3-1/TRBV3-2	TRBJ1-6	14	TGTGCCAGCAGCCAAGATCCGGGCAATTCACCCCTCCACTTT	CASSQDPGNSPLHF
.	.	TRBV19	TRBJ2-6	14	TGTGCCAGTAGGGCAGGCTTTGGGGCCAACGTCCTGACTTTC	CASRAGFGANVLTF
.	TRBD1	TRBV7-9	TRBJ1-2	13	TGTGCCAGCAGCACGGGACAGGGGGGAGGCTACACCTTC	CASSTGQGGGYTF
once	.	TRBV15	TRBJ1-1	13	TGTGCCACCAGCCCGGACAGGAACACTGAAGCTTTCTTT	CATSPDRNTEAFF
.	TRBD1	TRBV3-1/TRBV3-2	TRBJ2-1	14	TGTGCCAGCAGCTTAGGGACAGGGGGGCATGAGCAGTTCTTC	CASSLGTGGHEQFF
.	.	TRBV6-1	TRBJ1-1	13	TGTGCCAGCAGTGAAGCGCGGAACACTGAAGCTTTCTTT	CASSEARNTEAFF